This T cell receptor beta chain is from a study of technical replicates of blood from several donors. The V and J ends lost 5 bases and 0 bases, in that order; junction bases with no gene match: 5. The CDR3 consists of 15 residues. Germline V lookup: CDR1 SEHNR, CDR2 FQNEAQ (reference sequence). Measured with immunoSEQ multiplex PCR; TCRdb has only the in-frame clones, and not every one. The data contain 55,000 to 75,000 clones, roughly 91% of them singletons. This chain links TRBV7-9 with TRBJ2-7; TRBD1 aligns across 9 bases. The TCR originated in a human donor in good health. Some clones in this sample may be carry-over from other donors' samples. Sequencing used PBMCs. The CDR3 coding sequence is TGTGCCAGCAGCCTACTGACAGGGGGCTCCTACGAGCAGTACTTC. Translated, it gives CASSLLTGGSYEQYF.